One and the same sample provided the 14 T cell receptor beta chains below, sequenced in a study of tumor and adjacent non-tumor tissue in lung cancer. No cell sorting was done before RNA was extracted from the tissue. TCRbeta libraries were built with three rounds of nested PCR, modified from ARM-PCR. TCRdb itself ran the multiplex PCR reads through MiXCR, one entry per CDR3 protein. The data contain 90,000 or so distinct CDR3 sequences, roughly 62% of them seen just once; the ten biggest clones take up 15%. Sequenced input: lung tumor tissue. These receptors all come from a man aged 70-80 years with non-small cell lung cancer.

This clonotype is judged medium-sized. Here the CDR3 reads CASSFTANSPLHF. CDR3 in DNA: TGTGCCAGCAGTTTTACGGCTAATTCACCCCTCCACTTT. The chain combines TRBV12-3 or TRBV12-4 with TRBJ1-6; D uncertain. The V end was cut by 3 bases, the J end by 6 bases, with 6 bases between. The CDR3 totals 13 residues.

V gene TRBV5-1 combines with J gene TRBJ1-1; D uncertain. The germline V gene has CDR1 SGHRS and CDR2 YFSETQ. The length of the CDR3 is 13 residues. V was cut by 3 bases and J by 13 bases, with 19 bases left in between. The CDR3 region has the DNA TGCGCCAGCAGCTATCCGGGGAACACTGAGGTTTTCTTT. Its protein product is CASSYPGNTEVFF.

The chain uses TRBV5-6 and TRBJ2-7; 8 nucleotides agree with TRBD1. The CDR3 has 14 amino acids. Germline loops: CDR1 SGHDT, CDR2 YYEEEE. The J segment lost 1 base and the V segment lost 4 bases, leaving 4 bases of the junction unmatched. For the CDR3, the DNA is TGTGCCAGCAGCCTGGACAGGGCGTCCTACGAGCAGTACTTC. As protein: CASSLDRASYEQYF.

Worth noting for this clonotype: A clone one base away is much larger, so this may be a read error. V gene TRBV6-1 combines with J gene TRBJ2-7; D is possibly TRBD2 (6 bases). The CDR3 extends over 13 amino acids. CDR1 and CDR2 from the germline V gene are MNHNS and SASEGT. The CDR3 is CASTPKQDYEHYF. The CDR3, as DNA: TGTGCCAGCACCCCCAAGCAGGACTACGAGCACTACTTC.

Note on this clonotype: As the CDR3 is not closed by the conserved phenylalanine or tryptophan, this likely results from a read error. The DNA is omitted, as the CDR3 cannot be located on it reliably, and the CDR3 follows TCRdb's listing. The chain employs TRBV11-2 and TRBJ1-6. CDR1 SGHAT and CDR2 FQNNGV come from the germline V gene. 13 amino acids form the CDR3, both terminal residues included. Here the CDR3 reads CASSPAGSSPFHV.

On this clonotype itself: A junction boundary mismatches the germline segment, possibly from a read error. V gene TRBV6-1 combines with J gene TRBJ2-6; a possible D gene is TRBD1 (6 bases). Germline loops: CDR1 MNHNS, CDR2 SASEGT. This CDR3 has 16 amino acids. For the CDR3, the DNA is TGTGCCAGTAATGCCGAGGACAGCTCTGGGGTCAACGTCCTGACTTTC. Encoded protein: CASNAEDSSGVNVLTF.

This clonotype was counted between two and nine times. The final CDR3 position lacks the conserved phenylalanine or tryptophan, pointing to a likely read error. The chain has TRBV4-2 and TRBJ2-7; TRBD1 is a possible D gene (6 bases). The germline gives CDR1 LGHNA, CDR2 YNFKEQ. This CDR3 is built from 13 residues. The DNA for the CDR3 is TGTACCAGCAGCCAAGTTCTCAGGGGCGAGCAGTACCTC. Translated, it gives CTSSQVLRGEQYL.

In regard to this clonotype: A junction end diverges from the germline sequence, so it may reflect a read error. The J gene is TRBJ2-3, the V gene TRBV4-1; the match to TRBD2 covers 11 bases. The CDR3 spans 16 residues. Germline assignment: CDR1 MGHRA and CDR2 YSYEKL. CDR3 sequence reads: CASRVASGRFTDTLYF. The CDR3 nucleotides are TGTGCCAGCAGAGTCGCTAGCGGGAGGTTCACAGATACGCTGTATTTT.

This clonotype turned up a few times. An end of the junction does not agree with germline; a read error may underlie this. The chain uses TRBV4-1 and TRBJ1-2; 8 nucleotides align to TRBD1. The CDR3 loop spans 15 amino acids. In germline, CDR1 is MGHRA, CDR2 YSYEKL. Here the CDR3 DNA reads TGCGCCAGCAGTCAAGATCGGCAGGGGGCGGGAGGCTACATCTTC. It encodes CASSQDRQGAGGYIF.

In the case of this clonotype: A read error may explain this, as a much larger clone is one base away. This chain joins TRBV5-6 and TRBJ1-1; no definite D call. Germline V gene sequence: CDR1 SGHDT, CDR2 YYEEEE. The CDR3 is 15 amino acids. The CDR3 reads CASSLQRTLSTGAFF. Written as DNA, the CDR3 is TGTGCCAGCAGCTTACAAAGAACTTTGAGCACTGGAGCTTTCTTT.

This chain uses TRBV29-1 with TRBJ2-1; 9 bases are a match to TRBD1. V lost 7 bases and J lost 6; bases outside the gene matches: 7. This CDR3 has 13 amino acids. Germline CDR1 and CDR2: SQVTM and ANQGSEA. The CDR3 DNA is TGCAGCGGGCGGGACAGGGCTGGCAATGAGCAGTTCTTC. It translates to CSGRDRAGNEQFF.

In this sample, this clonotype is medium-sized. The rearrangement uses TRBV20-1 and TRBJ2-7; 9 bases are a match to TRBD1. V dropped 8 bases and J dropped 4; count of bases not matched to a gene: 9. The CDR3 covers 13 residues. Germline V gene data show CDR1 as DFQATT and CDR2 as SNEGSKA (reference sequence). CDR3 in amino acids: CSLSGTGPYEQYF. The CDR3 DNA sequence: TGCAGTCTATCCGGGACAGGGCCATACGAGCAGTACTTC.

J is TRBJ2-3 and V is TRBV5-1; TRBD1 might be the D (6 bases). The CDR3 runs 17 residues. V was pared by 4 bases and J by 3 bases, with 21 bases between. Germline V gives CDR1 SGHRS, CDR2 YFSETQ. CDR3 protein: CASSRWGLLECTDTQYF. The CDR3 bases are TGCGCCAGCAGCCGATGGGGGCTACTAGAATGTACAGATACGCAGTATTTT.

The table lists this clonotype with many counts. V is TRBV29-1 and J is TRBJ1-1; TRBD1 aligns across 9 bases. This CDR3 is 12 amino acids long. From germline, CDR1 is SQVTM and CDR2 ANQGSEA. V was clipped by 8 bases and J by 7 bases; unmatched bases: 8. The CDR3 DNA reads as TGCAGCATTGGACAGGGGCGGGTTGAAGCTTTCTTT. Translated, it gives CSIGQGRVEAFF.